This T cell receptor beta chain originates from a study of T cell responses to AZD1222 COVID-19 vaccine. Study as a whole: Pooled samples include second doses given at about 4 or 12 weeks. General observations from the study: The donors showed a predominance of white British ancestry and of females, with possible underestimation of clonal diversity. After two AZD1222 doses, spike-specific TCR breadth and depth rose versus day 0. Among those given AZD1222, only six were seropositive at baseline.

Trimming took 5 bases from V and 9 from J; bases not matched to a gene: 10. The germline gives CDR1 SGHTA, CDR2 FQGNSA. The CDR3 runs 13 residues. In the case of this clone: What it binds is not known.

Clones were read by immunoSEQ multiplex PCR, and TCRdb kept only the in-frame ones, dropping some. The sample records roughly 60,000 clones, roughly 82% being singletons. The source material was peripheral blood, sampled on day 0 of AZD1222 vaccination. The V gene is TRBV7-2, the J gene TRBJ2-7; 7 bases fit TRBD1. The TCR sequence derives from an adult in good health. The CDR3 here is CASSPQGLQGQYF. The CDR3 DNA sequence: TGTGCCAGCAGCCCACAGGGGCTTCAGGGGCAGTACTTC.